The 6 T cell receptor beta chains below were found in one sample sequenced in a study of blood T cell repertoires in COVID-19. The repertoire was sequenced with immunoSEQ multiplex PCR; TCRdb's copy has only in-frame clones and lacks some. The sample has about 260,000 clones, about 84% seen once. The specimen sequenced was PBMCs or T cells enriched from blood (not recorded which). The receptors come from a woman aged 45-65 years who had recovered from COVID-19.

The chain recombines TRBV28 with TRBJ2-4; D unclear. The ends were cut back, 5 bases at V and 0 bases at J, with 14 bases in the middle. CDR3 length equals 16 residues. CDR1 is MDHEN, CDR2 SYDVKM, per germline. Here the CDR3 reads CASSPSESIAKNIQYF. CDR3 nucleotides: TGTGCCAGCAGTCCCTCGGAGAGTATAGCCAAAAACATTCAGTACTTC.

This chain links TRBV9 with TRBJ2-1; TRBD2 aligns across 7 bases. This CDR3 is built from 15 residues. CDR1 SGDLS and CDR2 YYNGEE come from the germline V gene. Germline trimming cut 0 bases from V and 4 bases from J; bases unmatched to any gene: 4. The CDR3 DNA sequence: TGTGCCAGCAGCGTAGGGGGAGGGATTTACAATGAGCAGTTCTTC. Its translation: CASSVGGGIYNEQFF.

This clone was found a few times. Written as DNA, the CDR3 is TGTGCCAGCAGCTTGGATCAGGGGCGAACCTACAATGAGCAGTTCTTC. This codes for CASSLDQGRTYNEQFF. The J gene is TRBJ2-1, the V gene TRBV5-6; TRBD1 might be the D (6 bases). Germline CDR1 SGHDT, CDR2 YYEEEE. Trimming removed 0 bases at V and 2 bases at J, with 12 bases between. The CDR3 length is 16 residues.

DNA for the CDR3: TGTGCCAGCAGCTTACTAGCGGGAGTTCCCGGGGAGCTGTTTTTT. Protein product: CASSLLAGVPGELFF. The chain employs TRBV7-3 and TRBJ2-2, with 10 bases aligning to TRBD2. Germline V gene sequence: CDR1 SGHTA, CDR2 FQGTGA. The CDR3 has 15 amino acids. V lost 2 bases, J lost 6 bases, and 3 bases stayed unmatched. Complete variable domain (other parts from reference TRBV7-3 and TRBJ2-2): GAGVSQTPSNKVTEKGKYVELRCDPISGHTALYWYRQSLGQGPEFLIYFQGTGAADDSGLPNDRFFAVRPEGSVSTLKIQRTERGDSAVYLCASSLLAGVPGELFFGEGSRLTVL.

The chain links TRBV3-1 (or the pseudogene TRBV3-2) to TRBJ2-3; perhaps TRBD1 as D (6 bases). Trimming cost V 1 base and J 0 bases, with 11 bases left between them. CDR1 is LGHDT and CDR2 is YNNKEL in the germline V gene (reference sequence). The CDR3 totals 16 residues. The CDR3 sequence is CASSQVGAGSTDTQYF. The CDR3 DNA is TGTGCCAGCAGCCAAGTGGGGGCAGGGAGCACAGATACGCAGTATTTT.

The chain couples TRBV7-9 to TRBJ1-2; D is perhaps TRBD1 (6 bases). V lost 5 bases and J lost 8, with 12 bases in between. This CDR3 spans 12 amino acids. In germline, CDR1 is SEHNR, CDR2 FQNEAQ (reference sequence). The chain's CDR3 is CASSQTTGGYTF. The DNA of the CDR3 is TGTGCCAGCAGCCAAACGACAGGAGGCTACACCTTC.